This T cell receptor (beta chain) was recorded in a study of blood T cell repertoires in COVID-19. The method was immunoSEQ multiplex PCR; TCRdb's version includes in-frame clones alone and lacks a portion of them. The profile shows 81,000 or so clones, around four fifths of them singletons. The CDR3 contains 15 residues. Looked up from germline, CDR1 is SGHTA and CDR2 is FQGNSA. Germline trimming cut 2 bases from V and 7 bases from J; bases unmatched to any gene: 6. V and J are TRBV7-2 and TRBJ1-5, with 9 bases identical to TRBD1. The sequence came from a woman in her 70s with active or convalescent COVID-19. Sequenced sample: peripheral blood. CDR3 loop: CASSLMTGGVQPQHF. CDR3 bases: TGTGCCAGCAGCTTAATGACAGGGGGTGTGCAGCCCCAGCATTTT. The complete variable domain, with remaining parts taken from reference TRBV7-2 and TRBJ1-5, reads GAGVSQSPSNKVTEKGKDVELRCDPISGHTALYWYRQSLGQGLEFLIYFQGNSAPDKSGLPSDRFSAERTGGSVSTLTIQRTQQEDSAVYLCASSLMTGGVQPQHFGDGTRLSIL.